These T cell receptor beta chains were read from a single sample in a study of cytomegalovirus exposure and HLA in healthy donors. Produced via immunoSEQ multiplex PCR; TCRdb's table is partial and in-frame only. Altogether about 69,000 clones are present, 74% being singletons, with the ten largest covering 8.5% to 14%. Sequencing was carried out using PBMCs. All receptors derive from a woman between 55 and 75 years old in good health and CMV-seropositive. CDR3s include the opening cysteine and the closing phenylalanine or tryptophan. Each record gives: clone size, D gene, V gene, J gene, CDR3 protein, CDR3 DNA. A D gene is named only where the DNA matches it firmly. Size tells how often a clone was seen (once, few, many) or the class of an expanded clone, and some rows leave it out.

>-|-|TRBV30|TRBJ2-1
CAWRRGKGHEQFF
TGTGCCTGGAGACGGGGGAAGGGCCATGAGCAGTTCTTC
>-|TRBD1|TRBV19|TRBJ1-5
CASSLQGTGNQPQHF
TGTGCCAGTAGTCTACAAGGGACAGGGAATCAGCCCCAGCATTTT
>-|-|TRBV7-3|TRBJ2-1
CASSVVEGNNEQFF
TGTGCCAGCAGCGTGGTTGAGGGCAACAATGAGCAGTTCTTC
>-|TRBD1|TRBV27|TRBJ1-5
CASSSQGARGNQPQHF
TGTGCCAGCAGTTCTCAGGGGGCGCGAGGTAATCAGCCCCAGCATTTT
>-|TRBD1|TRBV5-1|TRBJ2-3
CASSSGQGTDTQYF
TGCGCCAGCAGCTCGGGACAGGGCACAGATACGCAGTATTTT
>-|TRBD1|TRBV7-2|TRBJ1-2
CASSQTGGRGYTF
TGTGCCAGCAGCCAAACAGGGGGCCGGGGCTACACCTTC
>-|-|TRBV6-1|TRBJ2-1
CASSESLPTGPFF
TGTGCCAGCAGTGAATCGTTACCTACAGGACCGTTCTTC
>-|TRBD1|TRBV9|TRBJ2-6
CASSRTGPGANVLTF
TGTGCCAGCAGCCGGACAGGGCCTGGGGCCAACGTCCTGACTTTC
>-|-|TRBV28|TRBJ1-2
CASSLWKQVQAF
TGTGCCAGCAGTTTATGGAAGCAGGTCCAGGCCTTC
>few|-|TRBV6-1|TRBJ1-1
CASKAGTTEAFF
TGTGCCAGCAAGGCAGGGACAACTGAAGCTTTCTTT
>-|-|TRBV30|TRBJ1-1
CAWSAHPQGNTEAFF
TGTGCCTGGAGTGCCCATCCACAGGGGAACACTGAAGCTTTCTTT
>-|TRBD1|TRBV5-1|TRBJ1-2
CASSPDRSGYTF
TGCGCCAGCAGCCCGGACAGGTCCGGCTACACCTTC
>-|-|TRBV19|TRBJ2-3
CASSNGGDTQYF
TGTGCCAGTAGTAATGGCGGGGATACGCAGTATTTT
>-|TRBD2|TRBV30|TRBJ2-1
CAWSVWSSGRGEQFF
TGTGCCTGGAGTGTATGGTCTAGCGGGAGGGGTGAGCAGTTCTTC
>-|TRBD1|TRBV5-1|TRBJ1-6
CASSSDRGYSPLHF
TGCGCCAGCAGCTCCGACAGGGGGTATTCACCCCTCCACTTT
>-|TRBD1|TRBV9|TRBJ2-7
CASSVGTVGSYEQYF
TGTGCCAGCAGCGTCGGGACAGTTGGGTCCTACGAGCAGTACTTC
>-|-|TRBV19|TRBJ1-4
CASSPGLYFNEKLFF
TGTGCCAGTAGTCCGGGACTCTACTTTAATGAAAAACTGTTTTTT
>-|-|TRBV5-4|TRBJ1-1
CAIRRDGRDTEAFF
TGTGCCATCAGGCGGGACGGGCGGGACACTGAAGCTTTCTTT
>-|-|TRBV30|TRBJ2-1
CAWRSGSHSYNEQFF
TGTGCCTGGAGATCCGGGAGCCACTCCTACAATGAGCAGTTCTTC
>-|-|TRBV30|TRBJ1-2
CAWGGLQAFPSPDGYTF
TGTGCCTGGGGGGGGTTACAGGCCTTTCCGAGTCCGGATGGCTACACCTTC
>-|TRBD2|TRBV19|TRBJ2-1
CASSMGTSGRAGGRMIF
TGTGCCAGTAGTATGGGGACTAGCGGGAGGGCCGGGGGTAGAATGATCTTC
>-|TRBD1|TRBV13|TRBJ1-1
CASSGRTGRNTEAFF
TGTGCCAGCAGCGGAAGGACAGGGAGAAACACTGAAGCTTTCTTT
>-|TRBD1|TRBV19|TRBJ1-1
CASRVGRGLENTEAFF
TGTGCCAGTCGAGTCGGGAGGGGGCTAGAGAACACTGAAGCTTTCTTT
>once|-|TRBV5-1|TRBJ2-5
CASSLSGSRGETQYF
TGCGCCAGCAGCCTGTCCGGGTCCAGGGGAGAGACCCAGTACTTC
>-|-|TRBV2|TRBJ2-1
CASTLRAEGEQFF
TGTGCCAGCACTCTAAGGGCGGAGGGTGAGCAGTTCTTC
>-|-|TRBV29-1|TRBJ2-7
CSVGDTSSYELYF
TGCAGCGTTGGGGACACCTCCTCCTACGAGCTGTACTTC
>-|-|TRBV7-3|TRBJ2-3
CASSGRGWTDTQYF
TGTGCCAGCAGCGGTAGAGGTTGGACAGATACGCAGTATTTT
>-|-|TRBV5-4|TRBJ1-1
CASRRDFYTEAFF
TGTGCCAGCAGACGGGACTTTTACACTGAAGCTTTCTTT
>-|TRBD1|TRBV4-1|TRBJ1-2
CASSQGERTGANYGYTF
TGCGCCAGCAGCCAAGGGGAGAGGACAGGGGCTAACTATGGCTACACCTTC
>-|TRBD1|TRBV6-1|TRBJ2-5
CASSEEGARGETQYF
TGTGCCAGCAGTGAAGAGGGGGCAAGGGGAGAGACCCAGTACTTC
>-|-|TRBV28|TRBJ2-5
CASRSQAQETQYF
TGTGCCAGCAGGTCACAGGCTCAAGAGACCCAGTACTTC
>-|-|TRBV30|TRBJ2-1
CALLATLYNEQFF
TGTGCCCTACTCGCAACCCTCTACAATGAGCAGTTCTTC
>few|-|TRBV11-3|TRBJ2-5
CASSSSALFDRAQYF
TGTGCCAGCAGCTCCTCCGCACTATTTGACCGGGCCCAGTACTTC
>few|-|TRBV19|TRBJ1-1
CASSIQVNTEAFF
TGTGCCAGTAGTATACAGGTGAACACTGAAGCTTTCTTT
>-|-|TRBV19|TRBJ2-2
CASTPYGVATGELFF
TGTGCCAGTACCCCTTACGGGGTTGCCACCGGGGAGCTGTTTTTT
>-|TRBD1|TRBV5-4|TRBJ2-7
CASSPGQESYEQYF
TGTGCCAGCAGCCCGGGACAGGAGTCCTACGAGCAGTACTTC
>-|-|TRBV9|TRBJ1-1
CASSVAIGGRNTEAFF
TGTGCCAGCAGCGTAGCGATCGGGGGGAGAAACACTGAAGCTTTCTTT
>-|TRBD2|TRBV6-1|TRBJ2-7
CASSEGWAGEDEQYF
TGTGCCAGCAGTGAGGGGTGGGCGGGAGAAGACGAGCAGTACTTC
>-|TRBD1|TRBV7-9|TRBJ1-3
CASSTTTGAGNTIYF
TGTGCCAGCAGCACGACCACAGGGGCAGGAAACACCATATATTTT
>-|TRBD2|TRBV10-3|TRBJ2-2
CAIRGTSSNTGELFF
TGTGCCATCAGAGGGACTAGCTCGAACACCGGGGAGCTGTTTTTT
>-|TRBD1|TRBV5-1|TRBJ2-3
CASSRDRVTDTQYF
TGCGCCAGCAGCCGGGACAGGGTGACAGATACGCAGTATTTT
>-|TRBD2|TRBV5-1|TRBJ2-3
CASRERGGPDTQYF
TGCGCCAGCAGGGAGCGGGGGGGCCCAGATACGCAGTATTTT
>-|-|TRBV7-9|TRBJ2-1
CASSLESAWENEQFF
TGTGCCAGCAGCTTAGAGTCTGCCTGGGAGAATGAGCAGTTCTTC
>-|TRBD2|TRBV7-7|TRBJ2-2
CASSPPGLAGSGELFF
TGTGCTAGCAGCCCCCCTGGACTAGCGGGGTCCGGGGAGCTGTTTTTT
>-|-|TRBV6-6|TRBJ1-3
CASRRGGTNSGNTIYF
TGTGCCAGCAGGAGAGGGGGTACAAACTCTGGAAACACCATATATTTT
>-|TRBD1|TRBV18|TRBJ1-3
CASSRMTGAGGNTIYF
TGTGCCAGCTCACGGATGACAGGGGCCGGCGGAAACACCATATATTTT
>-|-|TRBV2|TRBJ2-7
CASSVLTGDYEQYF
TGTGCCAGCAGCGTTCTAACGGGGGACTACGAGCAGTACTTC
>few|-|TRBV7-3|TRBJ2-5
CASSFGVQETQYF
TGTGCCAGCAGCTTCGGGGTACAAGAGACCCAGTACTTC
>-|TRBD2|TRBV7-8|TRBJ2-3
CASSGARRVAGSTDTQYF
TGTGCCAGCAGCGGAGCGCGGAGGGTAGCGGGTAGCACAGATACGCAGTATTTT
>few|TRBD2|TRBV11-1|TRBJ2-7
CASSLSSSGGLAYEQYF
TGTGCCAGCAGCTTGTCCTCTAGCGGGGGCCTCGCCTACGAGCAGTACTTC
>-|-|TRBV18|TRBJ1-5
CASSPEVSNQPQHF
TGTGCCAGCTCACCTGAGGTGAGCAATCAGCCCCAGCATTTT
>-|-|TRBV28|TRBJ1-2
CASSFYSYGYTF
TGTGCCAGCAGTTTCTACAGCTATGGCTACACCTTC
>-|TRBD2|TRBV5-1|TRBJ2-7
CASSSGTSGSSYEQYF
TGCGCCAGCAGCTCGGGGACTAGCGGGAGCTCCTACGAGCAGTACTTC